A selection of T cell receptor beta chains follows, all from one sample in a study of cytomegalovirus exposure and HLA in healthy donors. Sequenced by immunoSEQ multiplex PCR; TCRdb stores in-frame clones only, minus some. The sample holds under 200,000 clones, roughly 79% seen once. Sequenced: PBMCs. Source of these receptors: a man aged 30-40 years in good health and CMV-seronegative. Each CDR3 is given with its conserved first and last residue. The D gene is left open where the match is weak. Clone size appears in some rows only: once, few, many, or a class for an expanded clone.

D	V	size	J	DNA	CDR3
-	TRBV6-5	few	TRBJ2-5	TGTGCCAGCATTGGGGGGCAAGAGACCCAGTACTTC	CASIGGQETQYF
TRBD2	TRBV28	-	TRBJ2-3	TGTGCCAGCAGTGGGCGGACTAGCGGGGGGACAGATACGCAGTATTTT	CASSGRTSGGTDTQYF
TRBD2	TRBV30	-	TRBJ2-3	TGTGCCTGGAGTGTACGAGGCGGGAGGGCCTCAGATACGCAGTATTTT	CAWSVRGGRASDTQYF
TRBD1	TRBV11-3	-	TRBJ2-1	TGTGCCAGCAGCCTGACAGGGGTTCAGAATGAGCAGTTCTTC	CASSLTGVQNEQFF
-	TRBV4-3	-	TRBJ1-1	TGCGCCAGCAGCCCCGAGGCAGGGTACATGAACACTGAAGCTTTCTTT	CASSPEAGYMNTEAFF
-	TRBV7-8	-	TRBJ2-7	TGTGCCAGCAGCTCCCTCTACGAGCAGTACTTC	CASSSLYEQYF
TRBD2	TRBV13	-	TRBJ2-1	TGTGCCAGCAGCTTGCCGGGACTAGCCTACAATGAGCAGTTCTTC	CASSLPGLAYNEQFF
-	TRBV13	-	TRBJ2-7	TGTGCCAGCAGCCCCCCTCCGGTGGGGGGTCGCGTTTACGAGCAGTACTTC	CASSPPPVGGRVYEQYF
TRBD1	TRBV9	-	TRBJ1-4	TGTGCCAGCAGCCCAACAGGGGGTTCAGAAAAACTGTTTTTT	CASSPTGGSEKLFF
-	TRBV6-5	once	TRBJ2-2	TGTGCCAGCAGTTACTCGAAAGGGGCCCTCACCGGGGAGCTGTTTTTT	CASSYSKGALTGELFF
TRBD1	TRBV18	-	TRBJ2-7	TGTGCCAGCTCACCACCAAAAAGTCTTACAGGGGCGGTGGAGCAGTACTTC	CASSPPKSLTGAVEQYF
-	TRBV6-6	-	TRBJ1-1	TGTGCCAGCAGTTACGGTATCGGGAGTGAAGCTTTCTTT	CASSYGIGSEAFF
TRBD1	TRBV28	-	TRBJ2-7	TGTGCCAGCAGTGGGTCCAGGGGGTCCTACGAGCAGTACTTC	CASSGSRGSYEQYF
TRBD1	TRBV4-1	-	TRBJ2-4	TGCGCCAGCAGCCAAGATGTCTCAAGGCAGGGGGACCGGGCCAAAAACATTCAGTACTTC	CASSQDVSRQGDRAKNIQYF
-	TRBV7-3	-	TRBJ2-2	TGTGCCAGCAGCTTAAAAGCGAGGGCCGGGGAGCTGTTTTTT	CASSLKARAGELFF
TRBD1	TRBV6-6	-	TRBJ1-5	TGTATCAGCCGGGACAGGGCTAATCAGCCCCAGCATTTT	CISRDRANQPQHF
TRBD1	TRBV27	-	TRBJ2-7	TGTGCCAGCAGTATGGACAGGGGGCCCTACGAGCAGTACTTC	CASSMDRGPYEQYF
TRBD1	TRBV7-2	-	TRBJ2-5	TGTGCCAGCAGTCGACAGGGTACCAGGGAGACCCAGTACTTC	CASSRQGTRETQYF
TRBD1	TRBV6-1	once	TRBJ1-5	TGTGCCAGCAGTGTCCTCGGGACAGGGGGCAATCAGCCCCAGCATTTT	CASSVLGTGGNQPQHF
TRBD1	TRBV7-9	-	TRBJ2-7	TGTGCCAGCAGGACATCCCGACAGGGAAGGCTAGGGTACGAGCAGTACTTC	CASRTSRQGRLGYEQYF
-	TRBV5-4	-	TRBJ2-2	TGTGCCAGCAGCTTGGATTTCGGCTTTGGAGACGGGGAGCTGTTTTTT	CASSLDFGFGDGELFF
TRBD1	TRBV19	-	TRBJ2-1	TGTGCCAGTACTCGACAGGGTAAAAATGAGCAGTTCTTC	CASTRQGKNEQFF
-	TRBV4-2	-	TRBJ1-5	TGTGCCAGCAGCCAAGATTGGGGCGAAGGCAATCAGCCCCAGCATTTT	CASSQDWGEGNQPQHF
-	TRBV6-1	-	TRBJ2-7	TGTGCCAGCAGTGAAGGGGGGCTATCGACCGAGCAGTACTTC	CASSEGGLSTEQYF
TRBD1	TRBV27	-	TRBJ1-1	TGTGCCAGCAGTTGGACAGGGGGCACTGAAGCTTTCTTT	CASSWTGGTEAFF
-	TRBV30	-	TRBJ2-1	TGTGCCTGGAGTGTTTCGGGGGAGACTTCCTACAATGAGCAGTTCTTC	CAWSVSGETSYNEQFF
TRBD2	TRBV6-4	-	TRBJ2-1	TGTGCCAGCAGTTGGGCACCGGGGGGACCCTACAATGAGCAGTTCTTC	CASSWAPGGPYNEQFF
-	TRBV2	once	TRBJ1-1	TGTGCCAGCAGTGACAAAGGGGGTGACACTGAAGCTTTCTTT	CASSDKGGDTEAFF
-	TRBV6-5	-	TRBJ2-5	TGTGCCAGCACGAGGGGGGGGAGGACGGAGCAGTACTTC	CASTRGGRTEQYF
-	TRBV19	-	TRBJ2-7	TGTGCCAGTAGTCTAGCGAGTTCTGACTACGAGCAGTACTTC	CASSLASSDYEQYF
TRBD1	TRBV5-1	-	TRBJ1-1	TGCGCCAGCAGCTTGTCCCGAACAGGGGTTGGTGAAGCTTTCTTT	CASSLSRTGVGEAFF
-	TRBV4-3	-	TRBJ2-7	TGCGCCAGCAGCCAGGACCTCACGGGCGGGAACTCCTACGAGCAGTACTTC	CASSQDLTGGNSYEQYF
TRBD2	TRBV7-6	-	TRBJ2-3	TGTGCCAGCAGCTTGGGGGGGAGTGGAGCGCAGTATTTT	CASSLGGSGAQYF
TRBD2	TRBV6-4	-	TRBJ2-1	TGTGCCAGCAGTTTTAGCGGGAAGGGCTCCGGGAATGAGCAGTTCTTC	CASSFSGKGSGNEQFF
TRBD1	TRBV7-2	-	TRBJ2-7	TGTGCCAGCAGCTCCGACAGGGCAAGCTACGAGCAGTACTTC	CASSSDRASYEQYF
-	TRBV7-8	-	TRBJ2-1	TGTGCCAGCAGCTTCAGCGGAAACTCCTACAATGAGCAGTTCTTC	CASSFSGNSYNEQFF
-	TRBV30	-	TRBJ2-2	TGTGCCTGGAGTCCGGTAGGAGGCCTCGCCGGGGAGCTGTTTTTT	CAWSPVGGLAGELFF
-	TRBV28	-	TRBJ2-4	TGTGCCAGCAGTTTATTCAACGAGACAGTAGATCTAGCCAAAAACATTCAGTACTTC	CASSLFNETVDLAKNIQYF
TRBD2	TRBV5-4	-	TRBJ2-7	TGTGCCAGCAGCCCCGTTGGACTAGCGTCTTCCTACGAGCAGTACTTC	CASSPVGLASSYEQYF
TRBD1	TRBV10-1	-	TRBJ1-2	TGCGCCAGCAGTAATGACAGGGGTGGCGGCTACACCTTC	CASSNDRGGGYTF
-	TRBV28	few	TRBJ1-4	TGTGCCACCACAGGACCGGATGAAAAACTGTTTTTT	CATTGPDEKLFF
-	TRBV30	-	TRBJ2-2	TGTGCCTGGAGAAGGGGCCCGACGGACACCGGGGAGCTGTTTTTT	CAWRRGPTDTGELFF
-	TRBV2	-	TRBJ1-1	TGTGCCAGCGGTACAGACGTCTCGAACACTGAAGCTTTCTTT	CASGTDVSNTEAFF
TRBD1	TRBV23-1	-	TRBJ1-6	TGCGCCAGCAGTCAAAGGAGGGTGTGGGACAGTTATAATTCACCCCTCCACTTT	CASSQRRVWDSYNSPLHF
-	TRBV25-1	-	TRBJ2-6	TGTGCCAGCAGTGATGGCGGAAGCTTCTCTGGGGCCAACGTCCTGACTTTC	CASSDGGSFSGANVLTF
TRBD1	TRBV18	-	TRBJ1-6	TGTGCCAGCTCACCTCCGCGGGCAGGGGGGCCACCCCTCCACTTT	CASSPPRAGGPPLHF
-	TRBV11-2	-	TRBJ1-2	TGTGCCAGCAGCGTAGATGACAGCTATGGCTACACCTTC	CASSVDDSYGYTF
-	TRBV4-2	few	TRBJ2-3	TGTGCCAGCAGTCCAGACATAAGCACAGATACGCAGTATTTT	CASSPDISTDTQYF
TRBD2	TRBV6-4	-	TRBJ2-1	TGTGCCAGCAGCGAAATAGCGGGTTCCTACAATGAGCAGTTCTTC	CASSEIAGSYNEQFF
-	TRBV9	-	TRBJ2-3	TGTGCCAGCAGCGGCAGCGCAGATACGCAGTATTTT	CASSGSADTQYF
-	TRBV30	few	TRBJ1-2	TGTGCCTGGAGTGGGGGCACAAACTATGGCTACACCTTC	CAWSGGTNYGYTF
-	TRBV6-5	-	TRBJ1-6	TGTGCCAGCGCTTACAGGGATTCACCCCTCCACTTT	CASAYRDSPLHF
TRBD1	TRBV27	-	TRBJ1-5	TGTGCCAGCACCCCGACCGGGACAGGGGGCAATCAGCCCCAGCATTTT	CASTPTGTGGNQPQHF
-	TRBV6-1	-	TRBJ1-5	TGTGCCAGCAACTTAGGGGGTGGGGGCAATCAGCCCCAGCATTTT	CASNLGGGGNQPQHF
-	TRBV5-4	-	TRBJ2-7	TGTGCCAGCAGCTTGAAGGGGTTTTCCTACGAGCAGTACTTC	CASSLKGFSYEQYF